The source of this T cell receptor beta chain is a study of blood T cell repertoires in COVID-19. Original data processing: Estimated nucleated cell counts came from reference gene primer amplification. Produced via immunoSEQ multiplex PCR; TCRdb's table is partial and in-frame only. The V and J calls and clone size are taken from that table; D and trimming were inferred from the DNA. The table shows approximately 140,000 clones, with around 81% occurring only once. Per the germline V gene, CDR1 is LGHDT and CDR2 is YNNKEL (reference sequence). CDR3 size: 15 residues. J gave up 5 bases and V 2 bases, and 6 bases lay outside the gene matches.

The chain has TRBV3-1 (or the pseudogene TRBV3-2) and TRBJ2-1, with TRBD2 matching over 7 bases. Sequencing was done on a sample of peripheral blood. The clonotype originates from a human donor with acute or convalescent COVID-19. The donor label of this sample is uncertain. As DNA, the CDR3 is TGTGCCAGCAGCCAACCCGGGACTACGAACAATGAGCAGTTCTTC. Amino acid sequence: CASSQPGTTNNEQFF.